Each of the 21 T cell receptor beta chains below was sequenced from the same sample in a study of cytotoxic CD8 clonotypes in ibrutinib-treated CLL. Some clones are missing from TCRdb's copy, which holds only in-frame ones; the method was immunoSEQ multiplex PCR. The sample contains approximately 60,000 clones, roughly 54% of which appear only once. The sample in question was PBMCs, obtained at disease progression, from a patient treated with ibrutinib. The source is a human donor with chronic lymphocytic leukemia.

The chain has TRBV7-6 and TRBJ2-3; D is uncertain. V was pared by 4 bases and J by 0 bases, with 5 bases between. The germline V gene encodes CDR1 SGHVS and CDR2 FNYEAQ. The CDR3 covers 13 residues. The CDR3 protein is CASSSTSTDTQYF. In nucleotides, the CDR3 is TGTGCCAGCAGCTCCACTAGCACAGATACGCAGTATTTT. Full variable domain (missing parts from reference TRBV7-6 and TRBJ2-3): GAGVSQSPRYKVTKRGQDVALRCDPISGHVSLYWYRQALGQGPEFLTYFNYEAQQDKSGLPNDRFSAERPEGSISTLTIQRTEQRDSAMYRCASSSTSTDTQYFGPGTRLTVL.

This clone was found a few times. The V gene is TRBV6-5, the J gene TRBJ2-3; TRBD2 matches 9 bases. Germline V CDR1 and CDR2: MNHEY, SVGAGI. J was trimmed by 2 bases and V by 6 bases; bases with no gene match: 6. The CDR3 contains 15 residues. In nucleotides, the CDR3 is TGTGCCAGCAGAGATAGCGGGGGATCCACAGATACGCAGTATTTT. Its protein is CASRDSGGSTDTQYF.

Written as DNA, the CDR3 is TGCAGCGCCAGAGGGCTAGCGGGAGAAGGGGAGCAGTACTTC. Protein product: CSARGLAGEGEQYF. The chain joins TRBV29-1 to TRBJ2-7, with 10 positions matching TRBD2. The ends lost 7 bases at V and 7 bases at J; junction bases unmatched: 13. CDR1 SQVTM and CDR2 ANQGSEA come from the germline V gene. This CDR3 has 14 amino acids.

The chain recombines TRBV28 with TRBJ1-2; 9 nucleotides agree with TRBD1. The germline V gene encodes CDR1 MDHEN and CDR2 SYDVKM. The CDR3 covers 14 residues. The ends lost 6 bases at V and 8 bases at J; junction bases unmatched: 10. The CDR3 DNA is TGTGCCAGCAGGCTCGGGACAGGGCCCTACGGCTACACCTTC. Residues: CASRLGTGPYGYTF.

The chain combines TRBV28 with TRBJ1-3; D is perhaps TRBD1 (5 bases). This CDR3 region has 16 residues. Germline-derived CDR1 and CDR2 are MDHEN and SYDVKM. V lost 8 bases, J lost 0 bases, and 17 bases lay in between. The CDR3 sequence: CASSPGLLISGNTIYF. The CDR3 bases are TGTGCCAGCTCCCCGGGACTCCTCATCTCTGGAAACACCATATATTTT.

The V and J genes are TRBV9 and TRBJ2-1; weak D call: TRBD1 (6 bases). The CDR3 has 15 residues. Trimming left V 1 base short and J 1 base short, with 9 bases between. Germline V gene data show CDR1 as SGDLS and CDR2 as YYNGEE. Written as DNA, the CDR3 is TGTGCCAGCAGCGTATTGGACAGTTCCTACAATGAGCAGTTCTTC. Protein: CASSVLDSSYNEQFF.

The chain employs TRBV20-1 and TRBJ2-7, with D unclear. The V gene lost 3 bases and the J gene lost 4 bases, with 7 bases spanning the gap. Germline V lookup: CDR1 DFQATT, CDR2 SNEGSKA (reference sequence). The CDR3 contains 11 residues. CDR3 sequence: CSARFKYEQYF. The CDR3 DNA follows: TGCAGTGCTAGGTTTAAATACGAGCAGTACTTC.

The V and J genes are TRBV11-3 and TRBJ1-1; tentative D call: TRBD1 (5 bases). Trimming stripped 0 bases from V and 5 bases from J, with 10 bases between. This CDR3 has 14 amino acids. The germline V gene has CDR1 SGHNT and CDR2 YENEEA. CDR3 DNA: TGTGCCAGCAGCTTAGATCAGGGAGGGACTGAAGCTTTCTTT. This gives the protein CASSLDQGGTEAFF.

The V gene is TRBV5-1, the J gene TRBJ1-1; 8 bases are shared with TRBD1. This CDR3 is built from 14 residues. The junction had 3 bases not matched to a gene; V was cut back by 2 bases and J by 3 bases. CDR1 and CDR2 from the germline V gene are SGHRS and YFSETQ. The CDR3 nucleotides read TGCGCCAGCAGCTTCGGGACAGGAGACACTGAAGCTTTCTTT. This translates into CASSFGTGDTEAFF.

This chain links TRBV7-8 with TRBJ2-7, with TRBD1 matching over 7 bases. V lost 1 base, J lost 3 bases, and 6 bases stayed unmatched. The CDR3 has 15 residues. Germline V gene data show CDR1 as SGHVS and CDR2 as FQNEAQ. For the CDR3, the DNA is TGTGCCAGCAGCTTAGGGGTGGCAGGGGGCTACGAGCAGTACTTC. Encoded protein: CASSLGVAGGYEQYF.

V gene TRBV11-2 combines with J gene TRBJ2-5, with a tentative D call TRBD2 (6 bases). V was pared by 3 bases and J by 5 bases, with 16 bases between. Germline V gene sequence: CDR1 SGHAT, CDR2 FQNNGV. The CDR3 is 15 residues long. CDR3 amino acids: CASSFNRETGETQYF. CDR3 sequence (DNA): TGTGCCAGCAGCTTTAACCGGGAGACGGGGGAGACCCAGTACTTC.

The genes are TRBV30 and TRBJ2-7; D unclear. The germline V and J ends were trimmed by 2 bases and 7 bases, with 9 bases remaining between them. This CDR3 has 11 amino acids. Germline CDR1 GTSNPN, CDR2 SVGIG (reference sequence). CDR3 coding DNA: TGTGCCTGGAGTTATTTTGGGGAGCAGTACTTC. The encoded protein is CAWSYFGEQYF. Based on the CDR3 plus reference TRBV30 and TRBJ2-7, the full variable domain is SQTIHQWPATLVQPVGSPLSLECTVEGTSNPNLYWYRQAAGRGLQLLFYSVGIGQISSEVPQNLSASRPQDRQFILSSKKLLLSDSGFYLCAWSYFGEQYFGPGTRLTVT.

The table lists this clone with a few counts. V gene TRBV7-9 combines with J gene TRBJ2-7; 7 bases line up with TRBD1. J lost 6 bases, V lost 8 bases, and 10 bases had no gene match. Germline V lookup: CDR1 SEHNR, CDR2 FQNEAQ (reference sequence). The length of the CDR3 is 13 residues. The CDR3 nucleotides are TGTGCCAGCCGTTTAGGGACAGCACGCGAGCAGTACTTC. It is translated as CASRLGTAREQYF.

The chain has TRBV7-9 and TRBJ2-1; D assignment may be TRBD1 or TRBD2 (6 bases each). The CDR3 is 19 amino acids. The V and J ends lost 5 bases and 4 bases respectively, with 27 bases between them. Germline V CDR1 and CDR2: SEHNR, FQNEAQ (reference sequence). The chain's CDR3 is CASSPSDGGPFVVYNEQFF. The CDR3 coding sequence is TGTGCCAGCAGCCCTTCCGATGGGGGGCCATTTGTCGTTTACAATGAGCAGTTCTTC.

This clone has a handful of counts. The V call is TRBV18, the J call TRBJ1-2; D ambiguous. The germline V gene encodes CDR1 KGHSH and CDR2 LQKENI. CDR3 length: 15 amino acids. The V and J ends lost 0 bases and 4 bases respectively, with 12 bases between them. Here the CDR3 reads CASSPPWEQSYGYTF. CDR3 DNA sequence: TGTGCCAGCTCACCACCCTGGGAGCAGAGCTATGGCTACACCTTC.

This chain joins TRBV6-5 and TRBJ2-7; the D gene is possibly TRBD1 (6 bases). The CDR3 runs to 10 residues. The germline V and J ends were trimmed by 6 bases and 11 bases, with 11 bases remaining between them. The germline gives CDR1 MNHEY, CDR2 SVGAGI. For the CDR3, the DNA is TGTGCCAGCAGAAGGGGGACGGAGTACTTC. Its translation is CASRRGTEYF.

This clone appeared once. The gene calls are TRBV19 and TRBJ1-6; tentative D call: TRBD1 (5 bases). Trimming took 1 base from V and 7 from J, leaving 14 bases between them. The CDR3 contains 16 residues. CDR1 LNHDA and CDR2 SQIVND come from the germline V gene (reference sequence). Here the CDR3 reads CASSIGGEIGNSPLHF. The CDR3 DNA sequence: TGTGCCAGTAGTATAGGAGGGGAGATTGGGAATTCACCCCTCCACTTT.

The rearrangement uses TRBV30 and TRBJ2-7, with 8 bases aligning to TRBD1. The J segment lost 5 bases and the V segment lost 0 bases, leaving 6 bases of the junction unmatched. This CDR3 is built from 14 residues. Germline CDR1 and CDR2: GTSNPN and SVGIG (reference sequence). The CDR3 sequence is CAWSVRTGFNEQYF. CDR3 DNA: TGTGCCTGGAGTGTTAGGACAGGGTTTAACGAGCAGTACTTC. Variable domain in full (rest from reference TRBV30 and TRBJ2-7): SQTIHQWPATLVQPVGSPLSLECTVEGTSNPNLYWYRQAAGRGLQLLFYSVGIGQISSEVPQNLSASRPQDRQFILSSKKLLLSDSGFYLCAWSVRTGFNEQYFGPGTRLTVT.

The table lists this clone with many counts. The V call is TRBV2, the J call TRBJ1-5; D remains ambiguous. CDR1 SNHLY and CDR2 FYNNEI come from the germline V gene. The germline V and J ends were trimmed by 1 base and 2 bases, with 6 bases remaining between them. This CDR3 region has 14 residues. The CDR3: CASSEGGGNQPQHF. The CDR3 bases are TGTGCCAGCAGTGAAGGTGGAGGCAATCAGCCCCAGCATTTT.

This clone was counted a few times. The chain carries TRBV7-9 and TRBJ1-2, with D unresolved. The CDR3 has 16 residues. Germline lookup yields CDR1 SEHNR and CDR2 FQNEAQ (reference sequence). V was trimmed by 4 bases and J by 8 bases, leaving 23 bases between them. The CDR3 region has the DNA TGTGCCAGCAGCTCCCCCAGGTGGGCGGGAGCCCGCGGCTACACCTTC. This gives the protein CASSSPRWAGARGYTF.

V gene TRBV11-3 combines with J gene TRBJ2-2; weak D call: TRBD1 (5 bases). There are 18 residues in the CDR3. The V and J ends lost 2 bases and 1 base respectively, with 17 bases between them. The germline gives CDR1 SGHNT, CDR2 YENEEA. The CDR3 DNA sequence: TGTGCCAGCAGCTTAAAGTTTTGGGGCTTGGGGAACACCGGGGAGCTGTTTTTT. Translation gives CASSLKFWGLGNTGELFF.